One T cell receptor beta chain is described in this entry. The authors ran a second PCR of about 7 to 11 cycles using a sample-barcoded 5' primer and a J-beta primer mix. TCRdb analysed the 5' RACE reads with MiXCR anew, one entry per CDR3 protein. Of about 800,000 distinct CDR3 sequences listed, 25% are singletons. The germline V gene encodes CDR1 GTSNPN and CDR2 SVGIG (reference sequence). The V gene lost 3 bases and the J gene lost 0 bases, with 9 bases spanning the gap. The CDR3 length is 13 residues. This record comes from a study of blood T cells in healthy people across ages. The same data also went into a second study, on T cells of mothers and their children. Per that paper: Healthy Caucasian mothers, a few in number, and their six children were the donors. Slightly higher but non-significant overlap marked related mother-child pairs versus unrelated pairs.

The sequence was collected from a boy younger than 18 in good health. V is TRBV30 and J is TRBJ2-7, with D uncertain. The sample comprised blood. The CDR3 coding sequence is TGTGCCTGGAGGAAAAGGAGCTCCTACGAGCAGTACTTC. Translating gives CAWRKRSSYEQYF.